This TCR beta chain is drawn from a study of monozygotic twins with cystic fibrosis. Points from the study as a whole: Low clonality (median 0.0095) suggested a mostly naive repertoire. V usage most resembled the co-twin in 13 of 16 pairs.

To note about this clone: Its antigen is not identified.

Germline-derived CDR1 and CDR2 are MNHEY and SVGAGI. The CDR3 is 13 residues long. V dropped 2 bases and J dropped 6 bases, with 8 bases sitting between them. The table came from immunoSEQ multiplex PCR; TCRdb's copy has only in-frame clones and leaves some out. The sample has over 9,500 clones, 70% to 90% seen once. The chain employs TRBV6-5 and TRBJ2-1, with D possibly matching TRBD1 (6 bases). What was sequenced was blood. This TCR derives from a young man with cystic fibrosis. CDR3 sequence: CASSYARGNEQFF. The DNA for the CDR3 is TGTGCCAGCAGTTACGCCAGGGGCAATGAGCAGTTCTTC.